This T cell receptor (beta chain) was identified during a study of T cell responses to AZD1222 COVID-19 vaccine (dated by TCRdb to the early 2020s). With regard to the full study: AZD1222 recipients given second doses at about 4 weeks or at about 12 weeks were pooled, since spike-specific TCR depth and breadth were not found to differ between the two schedules. TCR sequencing covered more than 230 trial participants: 200 to 220 given two doses of AZD1222 and some 25 given two doses of MenACWY control vaccine. Trial participants were enrolled by age into 18-55, 56-69 and 70-plus year subgroups, with 148, 28 and 57 TCR-sequenced participants respectively. The research as a whole found: Reportedly, close to half of the unique spike-specific TCRs recognized epitopes lying outside the regions that are mutated in the B.1.351 and B.1.1.7 variants. After two AZD1222 doses, both the breadth and the depth of spike-specific TCRs were significantly higher than at day 0 and than in MenACWY recipients. In the small 56-69-year group, the increase in depth fell short of significance, most likely because of low power. Conclusions about previously exposed vaccinees are limited, since just six AZD1222 recipients were seropositive for SARS-CoV-2 at baseline. Most participants were white British and females outnumbered males, and the authors suggested that clonal diversity may have been underestimated. Because no samples from the day 14 peak response were available, repertoires could be characterized only after the peak T cell response. CD4 TCRs associated with the vaccine covered the entire spike protein, and the dominant responses were in regions 160-218 and 743-854.

Including the terminal cysteine and phenylalanine, the CDR3 comprises 13 residues. Only the CDR3 DNA is retained, 39 bases long and in frame from the first base. The CDR1 and CDR2 encoded by the germline V gene are ENHRY and SYGVKD. At the junction V is shortened by 7 bases and J by 9 bases; bases outside the gene matches: 7. The time point label corresponds to: baseline before first vaccination. Vaccinee samples came from UK trials COV001 and COV002, including a single-blind randomized controlled phase 2/3 trial of AZD1222 (ChAdOx1 nCoV-19) in healthy adults. For TCRbeta chain sequencing, PBMC samples were collected from trial participants at day 0 and at day 28 after the second dose. The CDR3 regions of human TCRbeta chains were analyzed by immunosequencing. The authors processed their data as follows. TCRs in the repertoires were compared against a reference library of SARS-CoV-2-specific TCRs that had been generated with the MIRA antigen-specificity platform. Breadth meant the fraction of unique TCRs that were SARS-CoV-2-associated, whereas depth meant the fraction of total T cells that were SARS-CoV-2-associated. Each spike-specific TCR was assigned to its reactive spike region and to a CD4 or CD8 class using the MIRA data. Log10-transformed breadth and depth values were compared by one-way ANOVA with Sidak's multiple comparisons tests. The table was pulled from immuneACCESS by TCRdb, which kept in-frame rearrangements only. Such tables lose some clones; where checked, under half of the loss comes from unresolved V genes, and the rest has no known cause. V and J calls plus clone size are reproduced from that table; the DNA served to infer D and trimming. In this sample the table shows 95,000 to 110,000 clones, approximately 86% of which occur a single time. The ten largest clones capture approximately 4% of the sample.

Of note for this clone: Its antigen remains undetermined. No base quality information exists; no much larger clone differs at one position.

The material sequenced was peripheral blood, taken on day 0 of AZD1222 vaccination. This receptor chain uses TRBV10-3 and TRBJ2-1; 9 central nucleotides agree with TRBD2. The TCR was taken from an adult in good health. In nucleotides, the sequence is TGTGCCATCAACCAGCGGGAGGAGGCTGAGCAGTTCTTC. It translates to CAINQREEAEQFF.